This TCR beta chain appears in the sequencing data of a study of blood T cell repertoires in COVID-19. Study at large: Some COVID-19 samples were acute and others convalescent; all came from the United States, Italy and Spain.

The sample holds a few counts of this clone. Authors' data handling: It was from reference gene primer amplification that nucleated cell counts were estimated. This table comes from immunoSEQ multiplex PCR, and its TCRdb copy is limited to in-frame clones, with some not included. Clone size and V and J calls were adopted from that table, with D and trimming inferred from the DNA. The repertoire holds 250,000 to 300,000 clones, 85% seen once, with around 5.5% in the top ten. The source of this sequence is a middle-aged man with active or convalescent COVID-19. The sequencing input was peripheral blood.

CDR3 sequence: CASSAGTGGSGYTF. CDR3 nucleotides: TGTGCCAGCAGCGCCGGGACAGGGGGCTCAGGCTACACCTTC. The genes are TRBV9 and TRBJ1-2; 12 positions agree with TRBD1. Trimming cost V 3 bases and J 8 bases; bases outside gene matches: 5. CDR1 is SGDLS, CDR2 YYNGEE, per germline. The CDR3 length is 14 residues. Together with reference TRBV9 and TRBJ1-2, the CDR3 gives the full variable domain: DSGVTQTPKHLITATGQRVTLRCSPRSGDLSVYWYQQSLDQGLQFLIQYYNGEERAKGNILERFSAQQFPDLHSELNLSSLELGDSALYFCASSAGTGGSGYTFGSGTRLTVV.